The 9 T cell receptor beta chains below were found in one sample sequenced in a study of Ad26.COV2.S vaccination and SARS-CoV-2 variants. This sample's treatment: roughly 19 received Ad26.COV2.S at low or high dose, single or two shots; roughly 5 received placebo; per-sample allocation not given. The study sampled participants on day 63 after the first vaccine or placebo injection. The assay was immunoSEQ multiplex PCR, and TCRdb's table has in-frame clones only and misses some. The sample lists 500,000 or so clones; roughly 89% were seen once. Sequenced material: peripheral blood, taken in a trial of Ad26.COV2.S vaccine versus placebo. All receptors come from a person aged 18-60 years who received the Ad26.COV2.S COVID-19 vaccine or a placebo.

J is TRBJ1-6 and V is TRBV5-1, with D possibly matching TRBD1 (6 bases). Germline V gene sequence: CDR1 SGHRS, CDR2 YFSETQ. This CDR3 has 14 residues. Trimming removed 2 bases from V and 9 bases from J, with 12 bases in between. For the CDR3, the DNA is TGCGCCAGCAGCTTACGGGACAACCTTTCACCCCTCCACTTT. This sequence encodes CASSLRDNLSPLHF.

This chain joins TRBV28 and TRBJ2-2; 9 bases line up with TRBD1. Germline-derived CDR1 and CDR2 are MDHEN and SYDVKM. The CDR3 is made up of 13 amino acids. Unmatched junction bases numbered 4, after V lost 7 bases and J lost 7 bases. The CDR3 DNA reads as TGTGCCAGCACCACAGGGGGCTACGGGGAGCTGTTTTTT. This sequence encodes CASTTGGYGELFF.

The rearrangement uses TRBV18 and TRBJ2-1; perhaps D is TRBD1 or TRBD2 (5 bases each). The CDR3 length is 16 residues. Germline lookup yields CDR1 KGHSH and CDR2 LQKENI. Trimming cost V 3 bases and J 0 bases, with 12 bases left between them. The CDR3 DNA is TGTGCCAGCTCACCTCTCCGGGACCGCTCCTACAATGAGCAGTTCTTC. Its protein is CASSPLRDRSYNEQFF.

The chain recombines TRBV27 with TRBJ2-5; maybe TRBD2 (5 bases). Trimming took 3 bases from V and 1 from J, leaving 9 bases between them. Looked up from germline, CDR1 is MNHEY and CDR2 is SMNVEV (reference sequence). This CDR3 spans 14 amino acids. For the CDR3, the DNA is TGTGCCAGCAGTTTCGACGGAGGCCAAGAGACCCAGTACTTC. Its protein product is CASSFDGGQETQYF.

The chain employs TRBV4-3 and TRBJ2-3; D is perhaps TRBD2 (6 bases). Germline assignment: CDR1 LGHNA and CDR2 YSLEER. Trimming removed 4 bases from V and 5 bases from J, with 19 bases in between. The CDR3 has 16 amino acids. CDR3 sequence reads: CASSLNVGSGGDTQYF. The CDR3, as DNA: TGCGCCAGCAGCCTTAACGTCGGGAGTGGGGGAGATACGCAGTATTTT.

CDR3 DNA sequence: TGTGCCAGCTTAACCGGGGAGCTGTTTTTT. Protein sequence: CASLTGELFF. This chain links TRBV7-9 with TRBJ2-2; no clear D gene. The V end was cut by 8 bases, the J end by 5 bases, with 3 bases between. Per germline, CDR1 SEHNR and CDR2 FQNEAQ (reference sequence). CDR3 size: 10 residues.

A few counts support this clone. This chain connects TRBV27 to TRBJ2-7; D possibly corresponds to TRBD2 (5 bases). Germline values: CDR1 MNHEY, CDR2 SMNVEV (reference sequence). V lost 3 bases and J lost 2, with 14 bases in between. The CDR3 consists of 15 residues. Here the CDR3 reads CASSFRPGITYEQYF. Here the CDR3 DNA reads TGTGCCAGCAGTTTCCGACCCGGGATCACCTACGAGCAGTACTTC.

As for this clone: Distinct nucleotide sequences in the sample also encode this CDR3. CDR3 nucleotides: TGCAGCGTTGAAGGTGGCTATGGCTACACCTTC. It specifies CSVEGGYGYTF. The chain couples TRBV29-1 to TRBJ1-2; D uncertain. CDR3 length equals 11 residues. Per the germline V gene, CDR1 is SQVTM and CDR2 is ANQGSEA. The V and J ends lost 1 base and 4 bases respectively, with 4 bases between them.

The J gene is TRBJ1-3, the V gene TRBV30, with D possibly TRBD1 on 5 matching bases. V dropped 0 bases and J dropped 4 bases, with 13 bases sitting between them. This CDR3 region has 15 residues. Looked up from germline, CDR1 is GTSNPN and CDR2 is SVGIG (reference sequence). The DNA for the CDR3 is TGTGCCTGGAGTGTACTCGGGACTATGGGAAACACCATATATTTT. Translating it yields CAWSVLGTMGNTIYF.